Below, one TCR beta chain is given with its context. Germline assignment: CDR1 MNHEY and CDR2 SVGAGI. Trimming at V came to 6 bases and at J to 8 bases, leaving 9 bases not matched to a gene. This CDR3 is built from 13 residues. The repertoire was sequenced with immunoSEQ multiplex PCR; TCRdb's copy has only in-frame clones and lacks some. The table includes roughly 2.4 million clones, almost 96% detected once. The data originate from a study of shared clonotypes between healthy human individuals. Study context: Aged between 18 and 49, the donors were two women and three men.

The source of this sequence is a man aged 18 to 35 in good health. The chain carries TRBV6-5 and TRBJ1-2; 7 nucleotides line up with TRBD1. The sequencing sample was made of naive CD4+ T cells sorted from blood. Stated subset: CD45RA+ positively selected. The CDR3 DNA is TGTGCCAGCAGAGATCAGGGGGAGTACGGCTACACCTTC. Protein: CASRDQGEYGYTF.